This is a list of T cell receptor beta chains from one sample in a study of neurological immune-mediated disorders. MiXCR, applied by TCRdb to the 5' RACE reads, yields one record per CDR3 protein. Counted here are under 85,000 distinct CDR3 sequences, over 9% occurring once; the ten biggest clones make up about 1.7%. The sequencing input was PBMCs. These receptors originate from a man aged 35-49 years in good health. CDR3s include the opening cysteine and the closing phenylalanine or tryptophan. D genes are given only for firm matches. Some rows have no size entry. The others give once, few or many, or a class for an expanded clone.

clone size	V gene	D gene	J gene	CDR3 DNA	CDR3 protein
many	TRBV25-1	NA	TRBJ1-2	TGTGCCAGCAGTGAGCGTAACCGGGGAGGCTACACCTTC	CASSERNRGGYTF
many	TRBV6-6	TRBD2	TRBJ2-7	TGTGCCAGCACCCAGGGAGCGGGACCAACCTACGAGCAGTACTTC	CASTQGAGPTYEQYF
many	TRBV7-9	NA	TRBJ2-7	TGTGCCAGCAGCTTCGGGCGGGAGAGAGGGGGCCTCTACGAGCAGTACTTC	CASSFGRERGGLYEQYF
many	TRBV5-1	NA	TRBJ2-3	TGCGCCAGCAGCTTGTCGGGAAGAGATACGCAGTATTTT	CASSLSGRDTQYF
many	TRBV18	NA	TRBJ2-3	TGTGCCAGCTCACTCTCCTCCGGGACAACGAGCACAGATACGCAGTATTTT	CASSLSSGTTSTDTQYF
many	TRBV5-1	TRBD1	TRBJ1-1	TGCGCCAGCAGCTCAGGGGGCCCGAACACTGAAGCTTTCTTT	CASSSGGPNTEAFF
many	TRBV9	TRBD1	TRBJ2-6	TGTGCCAGCAGGGGGGACAGGGGGGTGGACCCTGGGGCCAACGTCCTGACTTTC	CASRGDRGVDPGANVLTF
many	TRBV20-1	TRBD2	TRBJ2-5	TGCAGTGAACTAGCGCAAACCCAAGAGACCCAGTACTTC	CSELAQTQETQYF
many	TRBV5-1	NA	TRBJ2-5	TGCGCCAGCAGCTCAGGGTCGAGCCAAGAGACCCAGTACTTC	CASSSGSSQETQYF
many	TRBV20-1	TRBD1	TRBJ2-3	TGCAGTGCCCCGATCGGGACAGGTGGGACAGATACGCAGTATTTT	CSAPIGTGGTDTQYF
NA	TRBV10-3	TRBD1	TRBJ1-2	TGTGCCATCAGTGGGGACAGGGCTAACTATGGCTACACCTTC	CAISGDRANYGYTF
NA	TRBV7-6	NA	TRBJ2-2	TGTGCCAGCAGCTCCTATGGAGGCGGGGAGCTGTTTTTT	CASSSYGGGELFF
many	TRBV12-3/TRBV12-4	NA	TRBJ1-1	TGTGCCAGCAGTTTTCAAGGGGGAGGGGAAGCTTTCTTT	CASSFQGGGEAFF
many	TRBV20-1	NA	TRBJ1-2	TGCAGTGCTAGATCCGACCGGAGGGGGGTTACCTATGGCTACACCTTC	CSARSDRRGVTYGYTF
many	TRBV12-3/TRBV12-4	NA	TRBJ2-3	TGTGCCAGCAGTTTCACAAATACGCAGTATTTT	CASSFTNTQYF
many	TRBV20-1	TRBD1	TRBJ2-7	TGCAGTGCCCAGGACAGGAGAGGGGTATTCGACGAGCAGTACTTC	CSAQDRRGVFDEQYF
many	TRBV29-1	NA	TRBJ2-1	TGCAGCGTTGCCGGCAGCTTCTACAATGAGCAGTTCTTC	CSVAGSFYNEQFF
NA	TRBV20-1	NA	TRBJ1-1	TGCAGTGCCACGGGGGATAGGAACACTGAAGCTTTCTTT	CSATGDRNTEAFF
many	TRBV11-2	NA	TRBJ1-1	TGTGCCAGCAGCTTAGTACGCGAAGCTTTCTTT	CASSLVREAFF
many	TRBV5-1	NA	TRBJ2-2	TGCGCCAGCAGTAGAAGAGTCCCCAACACCGGGGAGCTGTTTTTT	CASSRRVPNTGELFF
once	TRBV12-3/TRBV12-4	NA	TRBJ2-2	TGTGCCAGCAGATCTACCAAGGGCCCCACCGGGGAGCTGTTTTTT	CASRSTKGPTGELFF
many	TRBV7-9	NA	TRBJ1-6	TGTGCCAGCAGCCTGCAGGGCTATTCACCCCTCCACTTT	CASSLQGYSPLHF
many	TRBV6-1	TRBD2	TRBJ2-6	TGTGCCAGCAGTTCGGGGGGAGGGGCCAACGTCCTGACTTTC	CASSSGGGANVLTF
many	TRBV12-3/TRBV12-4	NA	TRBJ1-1	TGTGCCACCCAGTTTTGGAACACTGAAGCTTTCTTT	CATQFWNTEAFF
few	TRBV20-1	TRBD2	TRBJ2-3	TGCAGTGCTAGAGACCTAGCGGGGGGAGGAGATACGCAGTATTTT	CSARDLAGGGDTQYF
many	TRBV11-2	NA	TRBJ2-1	TGTGCCAGCAGCTTGATCCAGGAGACTCACAATGAGCAGTTCTTC	CASSLIQETHNEQFF
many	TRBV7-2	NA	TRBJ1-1	TGTGCCAGCAGCCGTAGTCAGGGGACTGAAGCTTTCTTT	CASSRSQGTEAFF
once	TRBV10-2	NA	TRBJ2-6	TGCGCCAGCTCCGACCGGGACGGAGGGACCAACGTCCTGACTTTC	CASSDRDGGTNVLTF
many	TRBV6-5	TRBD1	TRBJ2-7	TGTGCCAGCAGTTACGGGACAGGGCGCGAGCAGTACTTC	CASSYGTGREQYF
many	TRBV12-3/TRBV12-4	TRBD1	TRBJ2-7	TGTGCCAGCAGTTTGGGACAGCCTTCCTACGAGCAGTACTTC	CASSLGQPSYEQYF
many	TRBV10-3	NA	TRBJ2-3	TGTGCCATCAGTTCCCTGGTCAGGGATACGCAGTATTTT	CAISSLVRDTQYF
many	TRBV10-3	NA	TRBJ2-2	TGTGCCATCAGGGCCCGTTCGACGGGGGAGCTGTTTTTT	CAIRARSTGELFF
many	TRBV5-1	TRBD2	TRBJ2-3	TGCGCCAGCAGCTTGGCGACTAGCGGGAGAGGGGCAGATACGCAGTATTTT	CASSLATSGRGADTQYF
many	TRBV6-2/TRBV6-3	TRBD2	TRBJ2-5	TGTGCCAGCAGTTACCCGGGACTAGCGGGAGCTCCGGAGACCCAGTACTTC	CASSYPGLAGAPETQYF